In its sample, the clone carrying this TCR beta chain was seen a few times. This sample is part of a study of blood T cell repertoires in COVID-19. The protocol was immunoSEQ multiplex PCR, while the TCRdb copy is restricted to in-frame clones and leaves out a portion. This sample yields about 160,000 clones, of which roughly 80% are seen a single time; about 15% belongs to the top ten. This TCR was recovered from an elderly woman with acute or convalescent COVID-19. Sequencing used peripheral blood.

The CDR3 protein is CASSRGGDRGYTF. The CDR3 coding sequence is TGCGCCAGCAGCAGAGGGGGTGACAGGGGCTACACCTTC. V gene TRBV5-1 combines with J gene TRBJ1-2; TRBD1 might be the D (6 bases). Trimming removed 4 bases from V and 8 bases from J, with 15 bases in between. Per the germline V gene, CDR1 is SGHRS and CDR2 is YFSETQ. This CDR3 is built from 13 residues.